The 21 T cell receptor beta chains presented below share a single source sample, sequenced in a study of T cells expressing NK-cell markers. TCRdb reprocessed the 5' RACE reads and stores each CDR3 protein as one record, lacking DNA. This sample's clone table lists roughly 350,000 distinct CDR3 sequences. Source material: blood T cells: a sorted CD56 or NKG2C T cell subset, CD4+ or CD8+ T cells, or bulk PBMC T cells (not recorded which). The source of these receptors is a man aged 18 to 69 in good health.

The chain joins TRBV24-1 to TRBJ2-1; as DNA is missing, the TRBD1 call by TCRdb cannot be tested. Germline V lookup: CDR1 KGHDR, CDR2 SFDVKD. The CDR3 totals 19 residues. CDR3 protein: CATSDVRSAGERSYNEQFF.

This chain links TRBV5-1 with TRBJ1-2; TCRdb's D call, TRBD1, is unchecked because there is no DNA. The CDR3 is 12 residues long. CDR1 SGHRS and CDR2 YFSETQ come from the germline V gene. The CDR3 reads CARTPANYGYTF.

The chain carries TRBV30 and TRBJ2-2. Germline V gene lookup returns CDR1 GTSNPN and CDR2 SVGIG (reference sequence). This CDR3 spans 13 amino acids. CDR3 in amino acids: CAWSVLGTGELFF.

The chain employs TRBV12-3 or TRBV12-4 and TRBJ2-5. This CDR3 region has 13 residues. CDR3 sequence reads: CASSLGPMAAEYF.

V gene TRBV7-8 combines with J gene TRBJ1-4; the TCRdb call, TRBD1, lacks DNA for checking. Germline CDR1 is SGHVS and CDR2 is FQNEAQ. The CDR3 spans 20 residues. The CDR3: CASSLARGQGAVATNEKLFF.

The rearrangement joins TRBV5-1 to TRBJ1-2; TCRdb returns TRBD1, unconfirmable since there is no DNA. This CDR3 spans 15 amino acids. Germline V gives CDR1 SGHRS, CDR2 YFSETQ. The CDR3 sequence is CASSLDDRAVSGYTF.

CDR3 amino acids: CSARNQTGNSPLHF. This chain joins TRBV20-1 and TRBJ1-6; TCRdb proposes TRBD1, but this gene call is untestable without DNA. CDR1 DFQATT and CDR2 SNEGSKA come from the germline V gene (reference sequence). The CDR3 has 14 amino acids.

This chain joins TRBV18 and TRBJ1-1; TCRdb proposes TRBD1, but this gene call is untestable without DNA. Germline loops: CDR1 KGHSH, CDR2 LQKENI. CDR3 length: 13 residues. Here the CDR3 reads CASSKGQGAEAFF.

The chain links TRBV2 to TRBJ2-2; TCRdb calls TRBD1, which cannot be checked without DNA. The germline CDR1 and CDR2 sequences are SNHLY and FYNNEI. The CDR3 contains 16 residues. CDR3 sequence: CASVGGTRTPTGELFF.

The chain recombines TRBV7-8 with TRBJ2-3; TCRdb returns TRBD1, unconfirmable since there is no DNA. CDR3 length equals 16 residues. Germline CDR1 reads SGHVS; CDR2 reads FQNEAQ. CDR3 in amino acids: CASSSQGTPSTDTQYF.

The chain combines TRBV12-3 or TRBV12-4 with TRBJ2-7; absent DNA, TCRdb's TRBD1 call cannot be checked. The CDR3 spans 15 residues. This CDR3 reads CASSSPTRGSREQYF.

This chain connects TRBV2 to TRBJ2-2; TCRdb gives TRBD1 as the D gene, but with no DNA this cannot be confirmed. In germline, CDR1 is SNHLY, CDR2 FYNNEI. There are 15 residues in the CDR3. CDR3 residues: CASRAGTGNTGELFF.

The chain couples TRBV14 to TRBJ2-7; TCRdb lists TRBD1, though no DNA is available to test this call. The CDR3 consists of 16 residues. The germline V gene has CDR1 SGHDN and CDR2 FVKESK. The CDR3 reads CASSQVDRLGAYEQYF.

The CDR3 protein is CASSLLTFPGSGNTIYF. The genes are TRBV19 and TRBJ1-3. In germline, CDR1 is LNHDA, CDR2 SQIVND (reference sequence). CDR3 size: 17 residues.

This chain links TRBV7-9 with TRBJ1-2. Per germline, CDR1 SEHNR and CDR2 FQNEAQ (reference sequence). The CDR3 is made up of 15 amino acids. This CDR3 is CASSLEAGPNYGYTF.

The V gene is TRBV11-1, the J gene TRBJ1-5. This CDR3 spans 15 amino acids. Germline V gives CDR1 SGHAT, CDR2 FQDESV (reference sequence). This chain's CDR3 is CASSLGHGFNQPQHF.

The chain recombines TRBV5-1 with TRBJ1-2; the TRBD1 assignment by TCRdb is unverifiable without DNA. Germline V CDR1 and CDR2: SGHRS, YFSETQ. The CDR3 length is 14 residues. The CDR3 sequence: CASSGTASNYGYTF.

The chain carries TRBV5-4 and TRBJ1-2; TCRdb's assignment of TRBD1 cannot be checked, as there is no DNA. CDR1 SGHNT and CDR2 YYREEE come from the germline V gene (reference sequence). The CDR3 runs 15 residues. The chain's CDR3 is CASSLDRTTNYGYTF.

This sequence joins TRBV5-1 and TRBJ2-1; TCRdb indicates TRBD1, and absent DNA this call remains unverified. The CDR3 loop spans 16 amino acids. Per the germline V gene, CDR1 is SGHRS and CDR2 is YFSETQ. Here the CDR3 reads CASSLRPQGAYNEQFF.

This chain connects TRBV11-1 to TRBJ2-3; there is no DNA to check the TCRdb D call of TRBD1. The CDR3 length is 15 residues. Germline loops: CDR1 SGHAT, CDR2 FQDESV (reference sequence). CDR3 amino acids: CASSLRGKGSDTQYF.

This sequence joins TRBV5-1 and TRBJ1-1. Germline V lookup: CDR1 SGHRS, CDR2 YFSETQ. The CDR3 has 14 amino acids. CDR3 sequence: CASSFGRQNTEAFF.